What follows describes a single T cell receptor (beta chain). Its target is unknown. From the approximately 120-subject validation cohort, which was separate from the roughly 620-subject first cohort, the donors were drawn. The data stem from a study of cytomegalovirus exposure and HLA in healthy donors. Broader study findings: In vitro data verified a few CMV-associated chains as specific for CMV antigens. Reportedly, diagnosis of cytomegalovirus status by the classifier showed high specificity and sensitivity.

This table comes from immunoSEQ multiplex PCR, and its TCRdb copy is limited to in-frame clones, with some not included. The table lists about 120,000 clones, 80% to 90% of them singletons, with 1.1% in the top ten. This sequence originates from a woman younger than 35 in good health and CMV-seronegative. Sequences were obtained from PBMCs.

CDR3 sequence: CASSQGSAHSNTEAFF. The CDR3 nucleotides read TGCGCCAGCAGCCAAGGGAGCGCACACTCGAACACTGAAGCTTTCTTT. The chain links TRBV4-3 to TRBJ1-1; D unresolved. The germline gives CDR1 LGHNA, CDR2 YSLEER. CDR3 length: 16 amino acids. V lost 1 base, J lost 1 base, and 13 bases lay in between.